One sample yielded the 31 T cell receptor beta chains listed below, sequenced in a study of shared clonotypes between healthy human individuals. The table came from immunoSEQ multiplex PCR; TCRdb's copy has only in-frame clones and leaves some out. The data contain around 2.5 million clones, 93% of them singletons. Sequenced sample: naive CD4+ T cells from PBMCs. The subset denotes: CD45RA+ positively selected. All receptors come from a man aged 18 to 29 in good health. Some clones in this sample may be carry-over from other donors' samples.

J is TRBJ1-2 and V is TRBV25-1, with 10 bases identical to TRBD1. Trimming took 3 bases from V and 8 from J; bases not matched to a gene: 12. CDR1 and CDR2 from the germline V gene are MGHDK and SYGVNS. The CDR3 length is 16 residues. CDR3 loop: CASSDPHRDRGGGYTF. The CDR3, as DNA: TGTGCCAGCAGTGACCCACACCGGGACAGGGGTGGCGGCTACACCTTC.

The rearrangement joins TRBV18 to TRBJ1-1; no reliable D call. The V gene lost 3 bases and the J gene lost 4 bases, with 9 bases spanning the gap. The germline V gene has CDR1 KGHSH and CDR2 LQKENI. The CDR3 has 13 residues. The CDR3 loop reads CASSPVVATEAFF. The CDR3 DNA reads TGTGCCAGCTCACCGGTGGTCGCCACTGAAGCTTTCTTT.

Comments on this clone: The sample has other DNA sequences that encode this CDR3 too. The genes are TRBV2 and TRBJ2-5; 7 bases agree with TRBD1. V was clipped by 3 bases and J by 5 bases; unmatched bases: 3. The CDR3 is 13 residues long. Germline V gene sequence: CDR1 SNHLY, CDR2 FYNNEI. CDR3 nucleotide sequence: TGTGCCAGCAGTGAGAGGGGGCAGGAGACCCAGTACTTC. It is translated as CASSERGQETQYF.

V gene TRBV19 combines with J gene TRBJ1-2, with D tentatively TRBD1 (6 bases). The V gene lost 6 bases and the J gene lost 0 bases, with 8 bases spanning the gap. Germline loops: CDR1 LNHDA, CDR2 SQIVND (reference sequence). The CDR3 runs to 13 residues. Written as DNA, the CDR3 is TGTGCCAGTAGGGAGGGGGCTAACTATGGCTACACCTTC. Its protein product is CASREGANYGYTF.

CDR3 amino acids: CAWTEGTYNEQFF. The CDR3, as DNA: TGTGCCTGGACGGAGGGAACCTACAATGAGCAGTTCTTC. V and J are TRBV30 and TRBJ2-1, with a tentative D call TRBD2 (6 bases). CDR3 length equals 13 residues. Germline V gene lookup returns CDR1 GTSNPN and CDR2 SVGIG (reference sequence). V lost 4 bases to trimming and J lost 2 bases, with 9 bases between them.

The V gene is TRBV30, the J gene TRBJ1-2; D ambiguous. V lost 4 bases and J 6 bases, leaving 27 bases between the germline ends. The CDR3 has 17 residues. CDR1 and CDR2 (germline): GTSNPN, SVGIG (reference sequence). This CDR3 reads CAWILTLGGTLGDGYTF. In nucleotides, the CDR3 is TGTGCCTGGATCCTTACGCTGGGCGGAACCTTAGGAGATGGCTACACCTTC.

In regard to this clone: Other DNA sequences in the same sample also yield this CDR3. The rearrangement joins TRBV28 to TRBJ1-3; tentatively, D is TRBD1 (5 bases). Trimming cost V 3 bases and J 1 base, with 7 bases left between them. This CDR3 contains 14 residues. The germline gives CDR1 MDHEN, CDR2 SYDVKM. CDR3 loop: CASSLEGSGNTIYF. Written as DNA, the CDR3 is TGTGCCAGCAGTTTGGAGGGGTCTGGAAACACCATATATTTT.

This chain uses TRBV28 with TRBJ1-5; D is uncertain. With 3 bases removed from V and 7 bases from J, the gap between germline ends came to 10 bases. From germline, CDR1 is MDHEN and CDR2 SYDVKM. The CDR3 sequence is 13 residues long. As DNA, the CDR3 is TGTGCCAGCAGTTTTGAGCCTCTCCAGCCCCAGCATTTT. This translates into CASSFEPLQPQHF.

For the CDR3, the DNA is TGCGCCAGCAGCTTGGCGGACAGGCGCCAAGAGACCCAGTACTTC. Translation gives CASSLADRRQETQYF. The V gene is TRBV5-1, the J gene TRBJ2-5; 7 bases are a match to TRBD1. With 0 bases clipped from V and 1 base from J, the junction kept 3 bases outside the gene matches. Germline-derived CDR1 and CDR2 are SGHRS and YFSETQ. This CDR3 has 15 amino acids.

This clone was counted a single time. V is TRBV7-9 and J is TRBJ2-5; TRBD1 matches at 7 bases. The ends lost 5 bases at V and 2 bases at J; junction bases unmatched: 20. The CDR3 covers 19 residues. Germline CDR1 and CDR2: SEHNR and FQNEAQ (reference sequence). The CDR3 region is CASSPGDSRTIARQETQYF. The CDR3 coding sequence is TGTGCCAGCAGCCCAGGGGACAGCCGAACCATAGCCAGACAAGAGACCCAGTACTTC.

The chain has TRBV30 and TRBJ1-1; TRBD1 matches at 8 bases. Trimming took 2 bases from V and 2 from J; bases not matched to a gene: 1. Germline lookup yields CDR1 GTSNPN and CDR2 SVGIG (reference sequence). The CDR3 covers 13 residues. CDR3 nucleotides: TGTGCCTGGAGTCAGGGGGCTAACACTGAAGCTTTCTTT. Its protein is CAWSQGANTEAFF.

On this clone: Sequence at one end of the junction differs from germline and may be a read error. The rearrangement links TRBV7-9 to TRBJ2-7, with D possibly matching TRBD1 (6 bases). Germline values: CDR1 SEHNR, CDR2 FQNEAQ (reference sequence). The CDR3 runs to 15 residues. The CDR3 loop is CASSLEGDKSSEQYF. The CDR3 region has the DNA TGTGCCAGCAGCTTAGAAGGGGACAAGTCCTCCGAGCAGTACTTC.

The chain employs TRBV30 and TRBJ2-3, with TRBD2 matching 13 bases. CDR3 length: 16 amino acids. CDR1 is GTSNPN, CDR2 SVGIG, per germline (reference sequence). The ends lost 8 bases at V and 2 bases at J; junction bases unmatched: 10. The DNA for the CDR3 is TGTGCCGGGACTAGCGGGGACTCCTCGCCCACAGATACGCAGTATTTT. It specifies CAGTSGDSSPTDTQYF.

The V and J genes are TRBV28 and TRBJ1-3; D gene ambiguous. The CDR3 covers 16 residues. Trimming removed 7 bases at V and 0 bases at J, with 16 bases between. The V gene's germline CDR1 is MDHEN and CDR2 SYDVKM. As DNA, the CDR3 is TGTGCCAGCACCCCCTCGTCGGTCCGCTCTGGAAACACCATATATTTT. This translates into CASTPSSVRSGNTIYF.

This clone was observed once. The CDR3 is CAWSVRSGGVGKLFF. In DNA, the CDR3 is TGTGCCTGGAGTGTACGGTCAGGGGGTGTAGGAAAACTGTTTTTT. The chain has TRBV30 and TRBJ1-4, with TRBD1 matching over 7 bases. CDR3 size: 15 residues. The V and J ends lost 0 bases and 10 bases, in that order; junction bases with no gene match: 11. Germline V lookup: CDR1 GTSNPN, CDR2 SVGIG (reference sequence). Drawing the rest from reference TRBV30 and TRBJ1-4, the complete variable domain is SQTIHQWPATLVQPVGSPLSLECTVEGTSNPNLYWYRQAAGRGLQLLFYSVGIGQISSEVPQNLSASRPQDRQFILSSKKLLLSDSGFYLCAWSVRSGGVGKLFFGSGTQLSVL.

Here the CDR3 reads CSVFPGLANEQFF. CDR3 DNA sequence: TGCAGCGTTTTCCCGGGACTAGCCAATGAGCAGTTCTTC. The J gene is TRBJ2-1, the V gene TRBV29-1, with 9 bases that match TRBD2. The V gene's germline CDR1 is SQVTM and CDR2 ANQGSEA. The V segment lost 5 bases and the J segment 6 bases; nucleotides outside the gene matches: 5. The CDR3 consists of 13 residues.

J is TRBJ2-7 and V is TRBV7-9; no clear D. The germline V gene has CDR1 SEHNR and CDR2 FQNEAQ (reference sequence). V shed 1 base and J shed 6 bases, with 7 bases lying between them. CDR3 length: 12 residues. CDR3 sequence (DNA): TGTGCCAGCAGCTTAGTTTCGTCCGAGCAGTACTTC. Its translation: CASSLVSSEQYF.

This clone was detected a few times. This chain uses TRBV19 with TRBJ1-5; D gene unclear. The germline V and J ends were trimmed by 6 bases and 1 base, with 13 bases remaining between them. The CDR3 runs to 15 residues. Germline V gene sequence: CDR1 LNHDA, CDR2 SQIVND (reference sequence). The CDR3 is CASSSLFTSNQPQHF. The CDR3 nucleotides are TGTGCCAGTAGCTCTCTATTTACCAGCAATCAGCCCCAGCATTTT.

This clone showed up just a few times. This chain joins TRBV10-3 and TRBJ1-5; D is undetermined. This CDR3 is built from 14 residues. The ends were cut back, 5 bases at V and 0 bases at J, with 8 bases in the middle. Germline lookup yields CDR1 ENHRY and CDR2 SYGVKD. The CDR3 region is CAISPRDSNQPQHF. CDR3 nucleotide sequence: TGTGCCATCAGTCCACGGGATAGCAATCAGCCCCAGCATTTT.

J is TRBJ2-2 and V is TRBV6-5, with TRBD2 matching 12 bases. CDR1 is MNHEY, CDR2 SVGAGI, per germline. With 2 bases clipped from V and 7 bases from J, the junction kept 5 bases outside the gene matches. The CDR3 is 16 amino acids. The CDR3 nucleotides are TGTGCCAGCAGTTACATAACTAGCGGGAGGTTCGGGGAGCTGTTTTTT. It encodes CASSYITSGRFGELFF.

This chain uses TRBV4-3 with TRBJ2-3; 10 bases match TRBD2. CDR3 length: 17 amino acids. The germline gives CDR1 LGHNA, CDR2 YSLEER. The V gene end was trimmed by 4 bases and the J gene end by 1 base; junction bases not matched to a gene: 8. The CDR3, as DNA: TGCGCCAGCAGCCTCGCCCCTGGGACTAGCGGCACAGATACGCAGTATTTT. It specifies CASSLAPGTSGTDTQYF.

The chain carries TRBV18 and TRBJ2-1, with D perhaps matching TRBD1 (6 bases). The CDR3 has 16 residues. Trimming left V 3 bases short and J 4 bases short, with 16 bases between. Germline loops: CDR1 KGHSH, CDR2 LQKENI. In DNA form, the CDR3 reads TGTGCCAGCTCACCCCTCCGAGACAGGACATACAATGAGCAGTTCTTC. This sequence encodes CASSPLRDRTYNEQFF. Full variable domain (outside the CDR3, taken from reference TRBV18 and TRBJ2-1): NAGVMQNPRHLVRRRGQEARLRCSPMKGHSHVYWYRQLPEEGLKFMVYLQKENIIDESGMPKERFSAEFPKEGPSILRIQQVVRGDSAAYFCASSPLRDRTYNEQFFGPGTRLTVL.

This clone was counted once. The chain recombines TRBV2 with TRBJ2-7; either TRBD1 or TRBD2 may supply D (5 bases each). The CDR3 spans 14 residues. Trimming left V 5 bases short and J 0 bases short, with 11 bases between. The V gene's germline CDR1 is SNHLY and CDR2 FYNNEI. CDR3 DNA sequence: TGTGCCAGCAGTTTACTGAGGGGCTCCTACGAGCAGTACTTC. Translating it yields CASSLLRGSYEQYF.

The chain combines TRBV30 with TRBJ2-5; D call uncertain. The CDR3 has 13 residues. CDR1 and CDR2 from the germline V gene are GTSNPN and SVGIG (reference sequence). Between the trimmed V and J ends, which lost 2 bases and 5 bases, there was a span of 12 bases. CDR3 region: CAWSPAGRETQYF. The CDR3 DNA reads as TGTGCCTGGAGTCCGGCAGGACGTGAGACCCAGTACTTC.

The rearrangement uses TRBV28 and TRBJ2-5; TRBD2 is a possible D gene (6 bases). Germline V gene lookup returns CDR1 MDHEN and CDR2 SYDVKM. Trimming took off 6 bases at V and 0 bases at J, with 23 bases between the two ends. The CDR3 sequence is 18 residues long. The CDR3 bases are TGTGCCAGCAGCACTCCCCTAGGTCCACGGGGGTACCAAGAGACCCAGTACTTC. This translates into CASSTPLGPRGYQETQYF.

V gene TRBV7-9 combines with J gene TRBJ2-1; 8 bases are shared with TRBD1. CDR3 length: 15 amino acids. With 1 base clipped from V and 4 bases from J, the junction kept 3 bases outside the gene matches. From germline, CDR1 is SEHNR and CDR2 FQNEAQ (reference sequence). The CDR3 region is CASSLDGQGYNEQFF. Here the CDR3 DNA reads TGTGCCAGCAGCTTAGACGGACAGGGTTACAATGAGCAGTTCTTC.

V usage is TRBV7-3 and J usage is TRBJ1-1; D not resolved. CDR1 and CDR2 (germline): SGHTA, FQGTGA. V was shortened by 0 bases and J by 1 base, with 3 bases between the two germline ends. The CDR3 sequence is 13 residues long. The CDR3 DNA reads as TGTGCCAGCAGCTTAACGACGAACACTGAAGCTTTCTTT. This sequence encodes CASSLTTNTEAFF.

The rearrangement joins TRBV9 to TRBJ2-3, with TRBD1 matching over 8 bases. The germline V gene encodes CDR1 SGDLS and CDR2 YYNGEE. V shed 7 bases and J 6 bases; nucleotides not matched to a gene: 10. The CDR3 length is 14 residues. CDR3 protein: CASGQGAVRDTQYF. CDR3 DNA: TGTGCCAGCGGGCAGGGGGCTGTCCGGGATACGCAGTATTTT.

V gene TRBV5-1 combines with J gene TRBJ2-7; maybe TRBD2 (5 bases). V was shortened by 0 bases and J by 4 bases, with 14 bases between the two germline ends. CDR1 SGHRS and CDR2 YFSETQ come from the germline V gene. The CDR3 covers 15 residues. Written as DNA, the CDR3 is TGCGCCAGCAGCTTGGAGGCGGGCGGGCAATACGAGCAGTACTTC. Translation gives CASSLEAGGQYEQYF.

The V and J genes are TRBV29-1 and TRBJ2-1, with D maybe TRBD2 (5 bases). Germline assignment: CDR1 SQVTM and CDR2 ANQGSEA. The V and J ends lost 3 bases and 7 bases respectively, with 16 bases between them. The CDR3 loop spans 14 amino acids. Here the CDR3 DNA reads TGCAGCGTTGATACTAGAACTTACCGGAATGAGCAGTTCTTC. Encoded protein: CSVDTRTYRNEQFF.

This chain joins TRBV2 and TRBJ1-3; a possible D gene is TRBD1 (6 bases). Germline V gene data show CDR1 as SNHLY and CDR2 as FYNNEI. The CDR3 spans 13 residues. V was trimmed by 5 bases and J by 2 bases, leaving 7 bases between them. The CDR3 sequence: CASSRTAGNTIYF. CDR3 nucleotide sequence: TGTGCCAGCAGTCGGACAGCTGGAAACACCATATATTTT. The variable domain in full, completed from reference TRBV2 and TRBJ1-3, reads EPEVTQTPSHQVTQMGQEVILRCVPISNHLYFYWYRQILGQKVEFLVSFYNNEISEKSEIFDDQFSVERPDGSNFTLKIRSTKLEDSAMYFCASSRTAGNTIYFGEGSWLTVV.